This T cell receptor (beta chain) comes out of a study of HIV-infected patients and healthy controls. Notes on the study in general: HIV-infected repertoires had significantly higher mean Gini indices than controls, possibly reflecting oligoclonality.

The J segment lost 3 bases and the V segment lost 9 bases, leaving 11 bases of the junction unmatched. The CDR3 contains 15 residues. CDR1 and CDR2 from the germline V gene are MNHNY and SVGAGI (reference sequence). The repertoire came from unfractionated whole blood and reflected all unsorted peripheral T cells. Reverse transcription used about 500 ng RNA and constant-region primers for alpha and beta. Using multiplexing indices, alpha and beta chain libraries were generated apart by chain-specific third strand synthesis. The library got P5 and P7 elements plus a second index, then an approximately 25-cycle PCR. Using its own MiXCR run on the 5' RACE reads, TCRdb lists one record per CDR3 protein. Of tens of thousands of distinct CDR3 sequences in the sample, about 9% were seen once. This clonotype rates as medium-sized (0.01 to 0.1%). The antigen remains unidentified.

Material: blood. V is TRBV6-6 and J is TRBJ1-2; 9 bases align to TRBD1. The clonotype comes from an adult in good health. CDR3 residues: CASARPGQGHYGYTF. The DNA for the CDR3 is TGTGCCAGTGCCAGGCCGGGACAGGGACACTATGGCTACACCTTC.